These T cell receptor beta chains were read from a single sample in a study of human T cells and chemical hapten exposure. TCRdb recomputed calls from the RACE reads with MiXCR, one row per CDR3 protein. This sample carries 110,000 to 150,000 distinct CDR3 sequences, about an eighth of them seen once, and the ten largest clones take 1.3% to 1.5%. The input for sequencing was whole blood, taken in connection with sensitization to the hapten diphenylcyclopropenone (DPC). The source of these receptors is a woman between 50 and 59 years old with alopecia areata. Some clones in this sample may be carry-over from other donors' samples. Each CDR3 is given with its conserved first and last residue.

cdr3_aa: CASRALGGALETQYF; j_call: TRBJ2-5; v_call: TRBV6-5
cdr3_aa: CASSLTAQTYEQYF; j_call: TRBJ2-7; v_call: TRBV7-9
cdr3_aa: CSVERAGLPYEQYF; j_call: TRBJ2-7; v_call: TRBV29-1
cdr3_aa: CASSTTRLAGAYEQYF; j_call: TRBJ2-7; v_call: TRBV11-2
cdr3_aa: CASSQDTPPTGRYGYTF; j_call: TRBJ1-2; v_call: TRBV3-1
cdr3_aa: CATRVAGAGGETQYF; j_call: TRBJ2-5; v_call: TRBV15
cdr3_aa: CASSLTRLGTDTQYF; j_call: TRBJ2-3; v_call: TRBV7-3
cdr3_aa: CASSFGQSYGYTF; j_call: TRBJ1-2; v_call: TRBV11-1
cdr3_aa: CASSFQGGGYTEAFF; j_call: TRBJ1-1; v_call: TRBV7-3
cdr3_aa: CASSQFSSGRALGQFF; j_call: TRBJ2-1; v_call: TRBV3-1
cdr3_aa: CASSALSAGGADTQYF; j_call: TRBJ2-3; v_call: TRBV6-4
cdr3_aa: CASTNRKNTGELFF; j_call: TRBJ2-2; v_call: TRBV19
cdr3_aa: CASSEVQGQDRHTQYF; j_call: TRBJ2-3; v_call: TRBV6-1
cdr3_aa: CASSVTTGEVGNTIYF; j_call: TRBJ1-3; v_call: TRBV9
cdr3_aa: CSVLGRTGVPEQYF; j_call: TRBJ2-7; v_call: TRBV20-1
cdr3_aa: CASSLDRLGYTF; j_call: TRBJ1-2; v_call: TRBV27
cdr3_aa: CSVEETSGGYNEQFF; j_call: TRBJ2-1; v_call: TRBV29-1
cdr3_aa: CSVGTGGSNQPQHF; j_call: TRBJ1-5; v_call: TRBV29-1
cdr3_aa: CSVVDRITYNEQFF; j_call: TRBJ2-1; v_call: TRBV29-1
cdr3_aa: CASSATGARSSGANVLTF; j_call: TRBJ2-6; v_call: TRBV9
cdr3_aa: CSARDPRTGSRGEQFF; j_call: TRBJ2-1; v_call: TRBV20-1
cdr3_aa: CAVSVAEPGEQYF; j_call: TRBJ2-7; v_call: TRBV23-1
cdr3_aa: CSVLGGRGHKETQYF; j_call: TRBJ2-5; v_call: TRBV29-1
cdr3_aa: CASSLAGPPQPQHF; j_call: TRBJ1-5; v_call: TRBV28
cdr3_aa: CASSLDGRAPLHF; j_call: TRBJ1-6; v_call: TRBV7-7
cdr3_aa: CASSGGSGRAYNEQFF; j_call: TRBJ2-1; v_call: TRBV7-9
cdr3_aa: CASSQVKQEHNQPQHF; j_call: TRBJ1-5; v_call: TRBV4-3
cdr3_aa: CASSYLSGDTGELFF; j_call: TRBJ2-2; v_call: TRBV6-2/TRBV6-3
cdr3_aa: CASSRTSDTQYF; j_call: TRBJ2-3; v_call: TRBV7-2
cdr3_aa: CASSARARGEQYF; j_call: TRBJ2-7; v_call: TRBV11-1
cdr3_aa: CASSTGSGVKPQHF; j_call: TRBJ1-5; v_call: TRBV28
cdr3_aa: CSAPAGPSGNLQETQYF; j_call: TRBJ2-5; v_call: TRBV20-1